The T cell receptor beta chain described here comes from a study of T-cell memory formation after mild COVID-19. TCRdb redid the calling of the 5' RACE reads with MiXCR, one entry per CDR3 protein. The sample carries 550,000 to 600,000 distinct CDR3 sequences, 20% to 25% recorded once. The CDR3 contains 18 residues. Germline V gives CDR1 MNHEY, CDR2 SVGEGT. Trimming removed 5 bases from V and 3 bases from J; junction bases left unmatched: 17. What was sequenced was PBMCs or a T cell subset sorted from them (not recorded which). The TCR was taken from an adult woman who had mild COVID-19 (a few samples of this study predate the infection). Cell type and time point are not known. The V call is TRBV6-2 or TRBV6-3, the J call TRBJ1-1, with 8 nucleotides matching TRBD1. The CDR3: CASSQTRRQGPMYTEAFF. The CDR3 coding sequence is TGTGCCAGCAGTCAAACGCGAAGACAGGGGCCCATGTACACTGAAGCTTTCTTT.